This record covers a single TCR beta chain. Its antigen is as yet unknown. Treatment specified: oral pan-JAK inhibitor, 5-10 mg twice daily. The record originates from a study of CD8+ T cells in alopecia areata. Study background: Treated patients took oral tofacitinib at 5 to 10 mg twice daily. Among treated patients, severity was scored by affected scalp area percentage. Study outcomes and limitations: Compared with mice, patients displayed less clear TCR sharing, possibly for HLA-related reasons. Association of baseline CD8+ expansion with response is uncertain owing to one nonresponder.

The CDR3 contains 15 residues. Trimming pared 0 bases from V and 7 bases from J, leaving 13 bases between. From germline, CDR1 is MGHRA and CDR2 YSYEKL. Extraction of RNA preceded its reverse transcription into cDNA, which served as the sequencing template. Libraries were prepared by immunoSEQ multiplex PCR; TCRdb keeps only in-frame clonotypes and omits some of them. This table holds fewer than 350,000 clones, 55% to 75% found once. The sequencing here drew on CD4+ T cells sorted from blood, taken at week 24, from a patient treated with tofacitinib. The receptor's source is a human donor with alopecia areata. The chain has TRBV4-1 and TRBJ2-1, with no clear D. The CDR3 sequence is CASSQDGLQRNEQFF. CDR3 sequence (DNA): TGCGCCAGCAGCCAAGACGGGCTACAGAGAAATGAGCAGTTCTTC.